This record looks at one TCR beta chain sequence and its context. As yet, its antigen is unknown. PCR primers comprised 60 Vbeta and 13 Jbeta primers. Here immunoSEQ multiplex PCR was the method, and the copy in TCRdb shows in-frame clones only, minus some. The data show 100,000 to 150,000 clones, roughly 72% seen once. This specimen comes from a study of cytomegalovirus exposure and HLA in healthy donors. On the study more broadly: Prior work identified around 110 million unique TCR beta sequences in some 180 million T cells. Of all 400 or so donors who were genotyped, 75% to 90% belonged to the Caucasian-associated ancestry cluster. Whole-study results and caveats: Data from an earlier analysis indicated that most TCR beta V segments were productive either about 90% or about 30% of the time. Later work associated 17,000 or so TCR beta sequences with HLA alleles at 0.05 false discovery rate.

Source material: PBMCs. The sequence derives from a male donor in good health and CMV-seronegative.

The CDR3 DNA sequence: TGTGCCAGCAGCTCCGGTCCCCGGGGCACTGAAGCTTTCTTT. It yields the protein CASSSGPRGTEAFF. The chain has TRBV28 and TRBJ1-1; D ambiguous. The V gene lost 6 bases and the J gene lost 4 bases, with 15 bases spanning the gap. CDR1 and CDR2 from the germline V gene are MDHEN and SYDVKM. The length of the CDR3 is 14 residues.